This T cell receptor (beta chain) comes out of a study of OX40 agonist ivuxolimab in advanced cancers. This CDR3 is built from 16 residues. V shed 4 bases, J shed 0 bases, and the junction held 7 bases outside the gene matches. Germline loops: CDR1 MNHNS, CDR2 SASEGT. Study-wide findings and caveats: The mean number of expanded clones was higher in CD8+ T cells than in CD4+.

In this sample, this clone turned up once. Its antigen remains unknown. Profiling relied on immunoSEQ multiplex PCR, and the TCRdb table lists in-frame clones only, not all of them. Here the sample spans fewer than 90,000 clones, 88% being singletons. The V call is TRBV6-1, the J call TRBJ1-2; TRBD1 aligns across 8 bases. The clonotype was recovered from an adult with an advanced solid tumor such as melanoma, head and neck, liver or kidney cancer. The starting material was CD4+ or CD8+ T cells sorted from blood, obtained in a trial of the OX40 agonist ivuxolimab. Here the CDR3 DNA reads TGTGCCAGCAGTGTCAAGGGGACAGGACCTAACTATGGCTACACCTTC. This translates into CASSVKGTGPNYGYTF.